These 29 T cell receptor beta chains share one sample of origin, sequenced in a study of technical replicates of blood from a few donors. Generated by immunoSEQ multiplex PCR, the TCRdb table keeps only in-frame clones and is missing some. The table has approximately 15,000 clones, roughly 87% seen once. Sequenced sample: PBMCs. These receptor sequences come from a human donor in good health.

The chain uses TRBV5-4 and TRBJ2-3; 8 bases agree with TRBD2. From germline, CDR1 is SGHNT and CDR2 YYREEE (reference sequence). This CDR3 has 14 amino acids. J gave up 2 bases and V 6 bases, and 5 bases lay outside the gene matches. CDR3 sequence reads: CASKLADNTDTQYF. CDR3 sequence (DNA): TGTGCCAGCAAACTAGCGGATAACACAGATACGCAGTATTTT.

V usage is TRBV14 and J usage is TRBJ2-7; 10 bases match TRBD1. The germline gives CDR1 SGHDN, CDR2 FVKESK. V trimming: 3 bases; J trimming: 7 bases; junction bases outside the gene matches: 0. This CDR3 contains 12 residues. CDR3 nucleotide sequence: TGTGCCAGCAGCCAGGGACAGGGGGAGCAGTACTTC. It yields the protein CASSQGQGEQYF.

The rearrangement uses TRBV6-6 and TRBJ2-5, with D maybe TRBD2 (6 bases). This CDR3 comprises 14 residues. Germline V gene lookup returns CDR1 MNHNY and CDR2 SVGAGI (reference sequence). Deletions cut 7 bases from V and 2 bases from J, with 14 bases between. The CDR3 here is CASNAPGRQETQYF. The CDR3 nucleotides are TGTGCCAGCAACGCCCCCGGGAGACAAGAGACCCAGTACTTC.

This clone has a handful of counts. The genes are TRBV4-1 and TRBJ2-1; TRBD1 might be the D (5 bases). The CDR3 totals 15 residues. Trimming removed 0 bases at V and 5 bases at J, with 11 bases between. Germline loops: CDR1 MGHRA, CDR2 YSYEKL. The CDR3 sequence is CASSQEIRRDNEQFF. The CDR3 DNA is TGCGCCAGCAGCCAAGAAATCCGCAGGGACAATGAGCAGTTCTTC.

V gene TRBV19 combines with J gene TRBJ2-1; a possible D gene is TRBD2 (6 bases). With 3 bases removed from V and 9 bases from J, the gap between germline ends came to 12 bases. Germline lookup yields CDR1 LNHDA and CDR2 SQIVND (reference sequence). CDR3 length: 13 residues. CDR3 amino acids: CASSIGSPGEQFF. CDR3 nucleotide sequence: TGTGCCAGTAGTATCGGGAGCCCCGGTGAGCAGTTCTTC.

V is TRBV19 and J is TRBJ2-2; 8 bases are a match to TRBD2. Germline CDR1 LNHDA, CDR2 SQIVND (reference sequence). This CDR3 is built from 16 residues. With V trimmed by 3 bases and J by 4 bases, 7 bases remained unmatched. CDR3 DNA: TGTGCCAGTAGTATTGAGGCGGGAGGACTCACCGGGGAGCTGTTTTTT. Translation: CASSIEAGGLTGELFF.

This rearrangement joins TRBV5-1 to TRBJ2-3, with TRBD2 identical over 8 bases. The J segment lost 6 bases and the V segment lost 6 bases, leaving 9 bases of the junction unmatched. CDR1 is SGHRS and CDR2 is YFSETQ in the germline V gene. This CDR3 is 14 amino acids long. CDR3 in amino acids: CASNSGATRDTQYF. The CDR3, as DNA: TGCGCCAGCAATAGCGGGGCCACAAGGGATACGCAGTATTTT.

In DNA, the CDR3 is TGCGCCAGCAGCTCCGGTAGAGCGGGAGGGTTTAGCACAGATACGCAGTATTTT. It translates to CASSSGRAGGFSTDTQYF. The chain links TRBV5-1 to TRBJ2-3, with 10 positions matching TRBD2. The ends lost 3 bases at V and 0 bases at J; junction bases unmatched: 10. The CDR3 runs 18 residues. The germline V gene encodes CDR1 SGHRS and CDR2 YFSETQ.

The chain couples TRBV19 to TRBJ2-5; TRBD2 matches 9 bases. The J segment lost 5 bases and the V segment lost 3 bases, leaving 7 bases of the junction unmatched. The CDR3 extends over 15 amino acids. Germline values: CDR1 LNHDA, CDR2 SQIVND (reference sequence). The CDR3 DNA sequence: TGTGCCAGTAGTATTTGGCTAGCGGGAAAGGAGACCCAGTACTTC. This sequence encodes CASSIWLAGKETQYF. The full variable domain, completed using reference TRBV19 and TRBJ2-5, is DGGITQSPKYLFRKEGQNVTLSCEQNLNHDAMYWYRQDPGQGLRLIYYSQIVNDFQKGDIAEGYSVSREKKESFPLTVTSAQKNPTAFYLCASSIWLAGKETQYFGPGTRLLVL.

The chain couples TRBV29-1 to TRBJ2-1; TRBD2 is a possible D gene (6 bases). Trimming cost V 3 bases and J 9 bases, with 12 bases left between them. CDR3 length: 12 amino acids. Germline CDR1 SQVTM, CDR2 ANQGSEA. CDR3 in amino acids: CSVEGGGFEQFF. Written as DNA, the CDR3 is TGCAGCGTTGAGGGGGGAGGTTTTGAGCAGTTCTTC.

The chain has TRBV14 and TRBJ2-7, with 10 bases fitting TRBD1. This CDR3 region has 17 residues. V dropped 0 bases and J dropped 3; count of bases not matched to a gene: 8. Germline CDR1 and CDR2: SGHDN and FVKESK. The CDR3 here is CASSQDYVGTGVYEQYF. In DNA form, the CDR3 reads TGTGCCAGCAGCCAAGATTACGTCGGGACAGGGGTCTACGAGCAGTACTTC.

The rearrangement uses TRBV21-1 and TRBJ2-1; no check of the table's D call, TRBD2, against the DNA was made. TRBV21-1 is a documented pseudogene. CDR3 length: 15 amino acids. The CDR3 is CASSNGLAGVSEQFF. The CDR3 DNA reads as TGTGCCAGCAGCAACGGACTAGCGGGAGTAAGTGAGCAGTTCTTC.

V and J are TRBV29-1 and TRBJ1-1; TRBD1 is a possible D gene (6 bases). Germline V gene lookup returns CDR1 SQVTM and CDR2 ANQGSEA. The ends were cut back, 7 bases at V and 1 base at J, with 13 bases in the middle. The CDR3 is 13 residues long. Here the CDR3 DNA reads TGCAGCGGTCGGGACACCAAGAACACTGAAGCTTTCTTT. It codes for CSGRDTKNTEAFF. Full variable domain (remainder filled in from reference TRBV29-1 and TRBJ1-1): SAVISQKPSRDICQRGTSLTIQCQVDSQVTMMFWYRQQPGQSLTLIATANQGSEATYESGFVIDKFPISRPNLTFSTLTVSNMSPEDSSIYLCSGRDTKNTEAFFGQGTRLTVV.

The V and J genes are TRBV6-1 and TRBJ1-5, with D possibly being TRBD1 (5 bases). Germline V CDR1 and CDR2: MNHNS, SASEGT. This CDR3 has 16 amino acids. V lost 2 bases, J lost 6 bases, and 17 bases lay in between. CDR3 amino acids: CASSESTLGVIQPQHF. Here the CDR3 DNA reads TGTGCCAGCAGTGAATCCACCCTAGGGGTAATTCAGCCCCAGCATTTT.

V usage is TRBV2 and J usage is TRBJ1-1, with 7 bases matching TRBD1. J gave up 11 bases and V 6 bases, and 9 bases lay outside the gene matches. The CDR3 contains 12 residues. Per germline, CDR1 SNHLY and CDR2 FYNNEI. CDR3 DNA: TGTGCCAGCAGGGTCATGACAGGGAGGGCTTTCTTT. Its translation is CASRVMTGRAFF.

This clone appeared once. The V call is TRBV7-8, the J call TRBJ2-2, with 9 bases lining up with TRBD1. CDR1 is SGHVS and CDR2 is FQNEAQ in the germline V gene. The CDR3 is 18 amino acids. With V trimmed by 4 bases and J by 1 base, 10 bases remained unmatched. The CDR3 nucleotides read TGTGCCAGCAGCTCCACACGTATGGGACAGGGGAACACCGGGGAGCTGTTTTTT. Protein: CASSSTRMGQGNTGELFF. Using reference TRBV7-8 and TRBJ2-2 for the parts outside the CDR3, the full variable domain is GAGVSQSPRYKVAKRGQDVALRCDPISGHVSLFWYQQALGQGPEFLTYFQNEAQLDKSGLPSDRFFAERPEGSVSTLKIQRTQQEDSAVYLCASSSTRMGQGNTGELFFGEGSRLTVL.

The chain is built from TRBV25-1 and TRBJ1-2; TRBD1 matches at 9 bases. Trimming cost V 4 bases and J 8 bases; bases outside gene matches: 8. The CDR3 covers 14 residues. CDR1 and CDR2 (germline): MGHDK, SYGVNS. DNA of the CDR3: TGTGCCAGCAGTGCCGGGACAGGGTTCGGCGGCTACACCTTC. It codes for CASSAGTGFGGYTF.

The chain combines TRBV19 with TRBJ1-5, with a tentative D call TRBD1 (5 bases). The CDR3 is 16 residues long. Trimming shortened V by 4 bases and J by 5 bases, and 18 bases separated the two germline ends. The V gene's germline CDR1 is LNHDA and CDR2 SQIVND (reference sequence). CDR3 protein: CASSNPVRRDYQPQHF. DNA of the CDR3: TGTGCCAGTAGTAATCCCGTCCGCAGGGATTATCAGCCCCAGCATTTT.

This clone was seen only once. The V and J genes are TRBV11-2 and TRBJ2-7, with D perhaps TRBD1 (6 bases). The germline V gene has CDR1 SGHAT and CDR2 FQNNGV. The ends were cut back, 5 bases at V and 6 bases at J, with 14 bases in the middle. CDR3 length equals 13 residues. The DNA of the CDR3 is TGTGCCAGCAGCGCCGGACAGTTGCTCGAGCAGTACTTC. Protein: CASSAGQLLEQYF.

Only one count was recorded for this clone. The chain couples TRBV5-4 to TRBJ2-5, with 8 positions matching TRBD2. Losses at the gene ends were 1 base for V and 1 base for J; bases not matched to a gene: 6. The CDR3 is 16 residues long. Germline assignment: CDR1 SGHNT and CDR2 YYREEE (reference sequence). The CDR3 DNA sequence: TGTGCCAGCAGCTTGTCAGCGGGAGCCCTCCAAGAGACCCAGTACTTC. It specifies CASSLSAGALQETQYF.

The gene calls are TRBV7-2 and TRBJ2-7; TRBD2 is a possible D gene (5 bases). In germline, CDR1 is SGHTA, CDR2 FQGNSA. The V and J ends lost 3 bases and 3 bases respectively, with 18 bases between them. This CDR3 has 16 amino acids. The chain's CDR3 is CASSFWSGSPHYEQYF. The CDR3 DNA is TGTGCCAGCAGCTTCTGGAGTGGGAGCCCTCACTACGAGCAGTACTTC.

V usage is TRBV19 and J usage is TRBJ2-2, with 9 bases identical to TRBD1. V gave up 6 bases and J gave up 4 bases; unmatched junction bases: 9. The CDR3 length is 16 residues. Germline V gene sequence: CDR1 LNHDA, CDR2 SQIVND (reference sequence). This CDR3 reads CASSNPPGQGTGELFF. The CDR3, as DNA: TGTGCCAGTAGCAATCCACCGGGACAGGGCACCGGGGAGCTGTTTTTT.

The rearrangement uses TRBV2 and TRBJ2-5; 7 positions agree with TRBD2. After removal of 7 bases from V and 1 base from J, the junction contained 0 bases not matched to a gene. CDR3 length: 12 amino acids. The germline gives CDR1 SNHLY, CDR2 FYNNEI. The CDR3 DNA is TGTGCCAGCAAGCGGGGCCAAGAGACCCAGTACTTC. It specifies CASKRGQETQYF. Full variable domain (missing parts from reference TRBV2 and TRBJ2-5): EPEVTQTPSHQVTQMGQEVILRCVPISNHLYFYWYRQILGQKVEFLVSFYNNEISEKSEIFDDQFSVERPDGSNFTLKIRSTKLEDSAMYFCASKRGQETQYFGPGTRLLVL.

In its sample, this clone was seen once. The chain recombines TRBV6-4 with TRBJ2-1; 8 bases are a match to TRBD2. Per germline, CDR1 MRHNA and CDR2 SNTAGT. The CDR3 extends over 16 amino acids. J was trimmed by 8 bases and V by 0 bases; bases with no gene match: 9. This CDR3 reads CASSDSFAGGMDEQFF. The CDR3 nucleotides are TGTGCCAGCAGTGACTCTTTTGCGGGAGGAATGGATGAGCAGTTCTTC.

The chain joins TRBV5-1 to TRBJ2-1; a possible D gene is TRBD2 (6 bases). This CDR3 has 16 residues. The germline CDR1 and CDR2 sequences are SGHRS and YFSETQ. V was clipped by 4 bases and J by 2 bases, with 16 bases between them. The CDR3 DNA reads TGCGCCAGCAGCCCTGAAACGACTAGGACCTACAATGAGCAGTTCTTC. Protein sequence: CASSPETTRTYNEQFF. Together with reference TRBV5-1 and TRBJ2-1, the CDR3 gives the full variable domain: KAGVTQTPRYLIKTRGQQVTLSCSPISGHRSVSWYQQTPGQGLQFLFEYFSETQRNKGNFPGRFSGRQFSNSRSEMNVSTLELGDSALYLCASSPETTRTYNEQFFGPGTRLTVL.

The V call is TRBV29-1, the J call TRBJ2-1, with 9 positions matching TRBD2. The CDR3 has 14 residues. In germline, CDR1 is SQVTM, CDR2 ANQGSEA. Trimming cost V 2 bases and J 7 bases; bases outside gene matches: 6. The CDR3 region has the DNA TGCAGCGTTGAACGTCGCGGGAGGGGAAATGAGCAGTTCTTC. It yields the protein CSVERRGRGNEQFF.

The V gene is TRBV18, the J gene TRBJ2-5; a weak D match, TRBD2 (5 bases). Germline V lookup: CDR1 KGHSH, CDR2 LQKENI. V lost 6 bases to trimming and J lost 5 bases, with 13 bases between them. The CDR3 is made up of 13 amino acids. The CDR3 DNA sequence: TGTGCCAGCTCCCTTCCTCGCGGGGAGACCCAGTACTTC. Translating it yields CASSLPRGETQYF.

This clone has only one observation. The chain is built from TRBV29-1 and TRBJ2-7; 9 bases align to TRBD1. Germline CDR1 and CDR2: SQVTM and ANQGSEA. The CDR3 contains 13 residues. J lost 6 bases, V lost 3 bases, and 6 bases had no gene match. The CDR3 spells CSVEEGQGGEQYF. The CDR3 nucleotides are TGCAGCGTTGAGGAGGGACAGGGAGGCGAGCAGTACTTC.

This chain connects TRBV10-1 to TRBJ2-1, with 11 positions matching TRBD2. The length of the CDR3 is 17 residues. Germline assignment: CDR1 WNHNN and CDR2 SYGVQD (reference sequence). V dropped 3 bases and J dropped 3; count of bases not matched to a gene: 7. The CDR3 is CASSEGPGLAVYNEQFF. CDR3 coding DNA: TGCGCCAGCAGTGAAGGACCGGGACTAGCGGTCTACAATGAGCAGTTCTTC.